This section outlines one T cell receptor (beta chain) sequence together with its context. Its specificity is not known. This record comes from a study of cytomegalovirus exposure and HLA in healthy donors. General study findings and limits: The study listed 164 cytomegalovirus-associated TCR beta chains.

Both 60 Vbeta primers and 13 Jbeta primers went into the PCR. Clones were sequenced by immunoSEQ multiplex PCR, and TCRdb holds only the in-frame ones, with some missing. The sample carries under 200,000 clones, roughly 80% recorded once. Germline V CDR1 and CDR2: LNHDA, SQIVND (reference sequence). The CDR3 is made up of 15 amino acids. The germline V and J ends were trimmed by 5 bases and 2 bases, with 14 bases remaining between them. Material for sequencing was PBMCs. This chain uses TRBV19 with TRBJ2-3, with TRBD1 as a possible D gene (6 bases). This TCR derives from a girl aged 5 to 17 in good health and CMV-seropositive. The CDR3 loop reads CASSQGRPPTDTQYF. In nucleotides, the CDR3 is TGTGCCAGTAGTCAGGGGCGACCCCCCACAGATACGCAGTATTTT.